This TCR beta chain was captured in a study of T cells in Graves' hyperthyroidism and ophthalmopathy. Diagnoses were made from clinical symptoms, serum measures (thyroxine and TRAb), thyroid ultrasound and orbital computed tomography. This CDR3 region has 14 residues. Germline V CDR1 and CDR2: MNHNS, SASEGT. Details on this clonotype: One junction end disagrees with the germline gene, perhaps due to a read error.

RNA transcripts yielded amplified TCR beta CDR3 regions. The HTBI primer set served for first-round RT-PCR of the TCR CDR3. Each CDR3 protein is one row after TCRdb ran MiXCR on the multiplex PCR reads. The sample records hundreds of thousands of distinct CDR3 sequences, 15% to 20% being singletons. This chain connects TRBV6-1 to TRBJ2-5, with 9 bases aligning to TRBD2. Sequenced: blood. The TCR sequence derives from a woman in her twenties or thirties with Graves' hyperthyroidism. DNA of the CDR3: TGTGCCAGCAGCCCTACGGGACTAGCCGTCGCGCAACACTTC. The encoded protein is CASSPTGLAVAQHF.